Listed here is a single TCR beta chain. This record belongs to a study of blood T cells in healthy people across ages. The CDR3 is made up of 14 amino acids. Germline-derived CDR1 and CDR2 are SNHLY and FYNNEI. Trimming shortened V by 5 bases and J by 7 bases, and 17 bases separated the two germline ends. Total RNA, at least 5 micrograms per sample, came from PBMCs. For the second PCR, which ran for roughly 6 to 12 cycles, a sample-barcoded 5' primer and a J-beta primer mix were used. MiXCR, run by TCRdb on the 5' RACE reads, gives a single entry per CDR3 protein. Of just under 750,000 distinct CDR3 sequences listed, around a fifth are singletons.

The V call is TRBV2, the J call TRBJ2-5; possibly TRBD1 for D (5 bases). Input material: blood. This clonotype originated in a man aged 65 to 79 in good health. CDR3 amino acids: CASSPDRVLGTQYF. CDR3 DNA: TGTGCCAGCAGTCCAGACAGAGTCCTTGGGACCCAGTACTTC.